This TCR beta chain was identified during a study of PD-L1 blockade in urothelial cancer. The wider study: Every 3 weeks, patients received intravenous atezolizumab 1,200 mg, beginning 2014.

Specified time point: peripheral blood 6 weeks after treatment start. J was trimmed by 7 bases and V by 3 bases; bases with no gene match: 9. This CDR3 contains 15 residues. Germline values: CDR1 SEHNR, CDR2 FQNEAQ (reference sequence). Sequencing used immunoSEQ multiplex PCR; TCRdb keeps in-frame clones, though not all of them. The table records around 47,000 clones, 82% of them present only once. The rearrangement joins TRBV7-9 to TRBJ2-3; 8 bases fit TRBD2. The starting material was PBMCs, obtained around atezolizumab (anti-PD-L1) treatment. This receptor was identified in a man between 60 and 70 years old with urothelial cancer. CDR3 protein: CASSLGSGRSNTQYF. The CDR3 DNA reads TGTGCCAGCAGCTTGGGAAGCGGGAGATCGAATACGCAGTATTTT.